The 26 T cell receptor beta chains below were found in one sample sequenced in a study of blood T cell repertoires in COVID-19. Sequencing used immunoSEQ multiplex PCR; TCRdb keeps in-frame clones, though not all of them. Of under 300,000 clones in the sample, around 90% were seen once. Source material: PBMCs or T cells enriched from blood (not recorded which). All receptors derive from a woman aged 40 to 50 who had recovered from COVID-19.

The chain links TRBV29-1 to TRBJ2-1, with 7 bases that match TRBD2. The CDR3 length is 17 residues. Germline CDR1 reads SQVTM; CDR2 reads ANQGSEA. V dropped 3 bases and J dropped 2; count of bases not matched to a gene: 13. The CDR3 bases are TGCAGCGTTGATCTAGGAGGGAGGGCCTCGACCTACAATGAGCAGTTCTTC. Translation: CSVDLGGRASTYNEQFF.

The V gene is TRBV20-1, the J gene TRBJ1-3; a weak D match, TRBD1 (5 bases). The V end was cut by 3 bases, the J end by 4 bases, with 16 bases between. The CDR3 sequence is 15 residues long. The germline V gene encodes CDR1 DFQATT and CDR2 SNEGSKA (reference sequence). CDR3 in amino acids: CSASEPGTRGNTIYF. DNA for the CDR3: TGCAGTGCTAGTGAGCCGGGGACTAGAGGAAACACCATATATTTT.

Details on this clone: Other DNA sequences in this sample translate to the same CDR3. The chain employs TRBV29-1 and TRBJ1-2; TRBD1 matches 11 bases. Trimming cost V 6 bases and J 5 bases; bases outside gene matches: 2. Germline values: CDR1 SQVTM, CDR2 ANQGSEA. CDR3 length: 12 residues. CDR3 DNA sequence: TGCAGCGTCGGGACAGGGGGGTATGGCTACACCTTC. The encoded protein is CSVGTGGYGYTF.

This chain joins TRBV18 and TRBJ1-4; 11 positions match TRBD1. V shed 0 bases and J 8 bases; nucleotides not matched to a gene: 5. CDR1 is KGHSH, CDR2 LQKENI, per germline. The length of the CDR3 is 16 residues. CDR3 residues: CASSPPGQGAGEKLFF. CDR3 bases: TGTGCCAGCTCACCACCCGGACAGGGGGCCGGAGAAAAACTGTTTTTT. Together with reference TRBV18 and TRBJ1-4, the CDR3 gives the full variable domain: NAGVMQNPRHLVRRRGQEARLRCSPMKGHSHVYWYRQLPEEGLKFMVYLQKENIIDESGMPKERFSAEFPKEGPSILRIQQVVRGDSAAYFCASSPPGQGAGEKLFFGSGTQLSVL.

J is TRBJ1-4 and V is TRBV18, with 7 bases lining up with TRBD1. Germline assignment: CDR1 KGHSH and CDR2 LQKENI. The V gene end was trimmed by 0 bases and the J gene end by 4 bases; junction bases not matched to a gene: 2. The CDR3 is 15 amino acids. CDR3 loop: CASSPPRGLNEKLFF. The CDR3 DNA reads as TGTGCCAGCTCACCACCAAGGGGGCTTAATGAAAAACTGTTTTTT.

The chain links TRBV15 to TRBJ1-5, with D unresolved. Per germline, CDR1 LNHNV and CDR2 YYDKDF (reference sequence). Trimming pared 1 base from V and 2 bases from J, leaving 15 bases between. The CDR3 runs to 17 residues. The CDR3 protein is CATSRGVTGEGNQPQHF. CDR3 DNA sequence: TGTGCCACCAGCAGAGGAGTGACTGGGGAGGGCAATCAGCCCCAGCATTTT.

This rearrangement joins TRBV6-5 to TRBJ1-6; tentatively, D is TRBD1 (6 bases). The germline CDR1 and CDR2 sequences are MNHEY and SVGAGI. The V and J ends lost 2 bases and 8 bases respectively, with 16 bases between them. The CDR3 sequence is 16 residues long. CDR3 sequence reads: CASSYQGHSGDSPLHF. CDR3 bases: TGTGCCAGCAGTTACCAGGGACACTCCGGGGATTCACCCCTCCACTTT.

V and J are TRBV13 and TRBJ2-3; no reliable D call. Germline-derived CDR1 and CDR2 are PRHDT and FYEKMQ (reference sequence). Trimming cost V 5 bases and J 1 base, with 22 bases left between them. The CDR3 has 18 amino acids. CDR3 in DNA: TGTGCCAGCAGCCTACGGATAAACACGGAGAAGGGCACAGATACGCAGTATTTT. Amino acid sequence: CASSLRINTEKGTDTQYF.

The CDR3 loop reads CASSQTTGRTGELFF. CDR3 DNA sequence: TGTGCCAGCAGCCAAACCACAGGGCGCACCGGGGAGCTGTTTTTT. The gene calls are TRBV9 and TRBJ2-2; D is possibly TRBD1 (6 bases). V was trimmed by 4 bases and J by 4 bases, leaving 14 bases between them. This CDR3 comprises 15 residues. Germline CDR1 reads SGDLS; CDR2 reads YYNGEE.

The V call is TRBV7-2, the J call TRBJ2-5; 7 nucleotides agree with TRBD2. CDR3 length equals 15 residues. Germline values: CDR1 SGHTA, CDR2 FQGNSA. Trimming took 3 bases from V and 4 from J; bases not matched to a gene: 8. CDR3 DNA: TGTGCCAGCAGCTTTCAACGCGGGAGCGGAGAGACCCAGTACTTC. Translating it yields CASSFQRGSGETQYF.

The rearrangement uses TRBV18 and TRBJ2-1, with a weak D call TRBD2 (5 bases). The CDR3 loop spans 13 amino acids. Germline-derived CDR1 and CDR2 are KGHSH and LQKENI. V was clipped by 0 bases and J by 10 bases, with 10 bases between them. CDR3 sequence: CASSPPNGEEQFF. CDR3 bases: TGTGCCAGCTCACCACCGAATGGGGAGGAGCAGTTCTTC.

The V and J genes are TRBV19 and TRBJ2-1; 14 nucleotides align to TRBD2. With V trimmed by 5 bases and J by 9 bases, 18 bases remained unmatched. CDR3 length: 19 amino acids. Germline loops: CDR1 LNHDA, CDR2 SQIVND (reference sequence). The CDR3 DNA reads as TGTGCCAGTAGTTCCCCGGGACTAGCGGGAGATTCAGGGTATGGTGAGCAGTTCTTC. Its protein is CASSSPGLAGDSGYGEQFF.

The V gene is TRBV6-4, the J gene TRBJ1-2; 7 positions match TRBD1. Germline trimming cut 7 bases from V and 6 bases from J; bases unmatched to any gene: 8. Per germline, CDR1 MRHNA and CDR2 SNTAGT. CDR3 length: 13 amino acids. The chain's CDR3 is CASKGQIGDGYTF. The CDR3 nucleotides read TGTGCCAGCAAGGGACAGATCGGGGATGGCTACACCTTC.

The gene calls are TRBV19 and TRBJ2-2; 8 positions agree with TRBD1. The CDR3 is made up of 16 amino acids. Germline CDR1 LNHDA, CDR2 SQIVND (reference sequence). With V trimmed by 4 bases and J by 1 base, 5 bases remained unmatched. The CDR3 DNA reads TGTGCCAGTAGTAGTGGACAGGGAGAGAACACCGGGGAGCTGTTTTTT. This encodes CASSSGQGENTGELFF.

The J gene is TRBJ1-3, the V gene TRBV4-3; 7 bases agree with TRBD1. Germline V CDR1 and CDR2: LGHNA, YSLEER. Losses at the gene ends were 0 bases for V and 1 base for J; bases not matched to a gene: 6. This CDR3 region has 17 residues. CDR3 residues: CASSQDKQGISGNTIYF. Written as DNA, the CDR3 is TGCGCCAGCAGCCAAGATAAACAGGGGATTTCTGGAAACACCATATATTTT.

Written as DNA, the CDR3 is TGCGCCAGCAGCTCGGGGACAGGCATGAACACTGAAGCTTTCTTT. It codes for CASSSGTGMNTEAFF. The chain joins TRBV5-1 to TRBJ1-1; 8 bases are a match to TRBD1. The ends lost 3 bases at V and 0 bases at J; junction bases unmatched: 4. This CDR3 contains 15 residues. CDR1 is SGHRS and CDR2 is YFSETQ in the germline V gene.

The CDR3 region has the DNA TGTGCCAGCAGCCTTAGCGGGAGTACAGATACGCAGTATTTT. Encoded protein: CASSLSGSTDTQYF. V and J are TRBV7-6 and TRBJ2-3; 9 bases map to TRBD2. The CDR3 has 14 residues. The V and J ends lost 5 bases and 3 bases, in that order; junction bases with no gene match: 3. Germline V gives CDR1 SGHVS, CDR2 FNYEAQ.

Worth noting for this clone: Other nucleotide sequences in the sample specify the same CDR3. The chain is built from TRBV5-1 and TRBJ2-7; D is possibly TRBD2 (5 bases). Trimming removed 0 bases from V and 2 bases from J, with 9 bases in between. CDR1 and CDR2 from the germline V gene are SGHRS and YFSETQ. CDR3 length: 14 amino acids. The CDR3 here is CASSLGAGPYEQYF. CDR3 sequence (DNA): TGCGCCAGCAGCTTGGGGGCGGGTCCCTACGAGCAGTACTTC.

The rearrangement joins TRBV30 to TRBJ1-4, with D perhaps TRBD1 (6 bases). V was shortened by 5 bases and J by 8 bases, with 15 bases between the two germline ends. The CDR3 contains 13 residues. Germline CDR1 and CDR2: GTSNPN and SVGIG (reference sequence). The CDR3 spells CAWERQVSEKLFF. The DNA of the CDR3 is TGTGCCTGGGAGAGACAGGTTTCCGAAAAACTGTTTTTT.

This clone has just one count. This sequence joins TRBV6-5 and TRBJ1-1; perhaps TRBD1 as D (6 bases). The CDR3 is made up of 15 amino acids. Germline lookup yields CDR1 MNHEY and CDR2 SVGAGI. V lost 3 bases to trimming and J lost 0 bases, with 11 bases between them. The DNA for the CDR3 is TGTGCCAGCAGTTATAGGGCAGGGGTGAACACTGAAGCTTTCTTT. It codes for CASSYRAGVNTEAFF.

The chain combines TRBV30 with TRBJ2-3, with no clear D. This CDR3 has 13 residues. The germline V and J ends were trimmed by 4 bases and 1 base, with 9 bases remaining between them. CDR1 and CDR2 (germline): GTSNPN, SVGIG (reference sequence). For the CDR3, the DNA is TGTGCCTGGAACTTCCGGGGCACAGATACGCAGTATTTT. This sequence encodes CAWNFRGTDTQYF.

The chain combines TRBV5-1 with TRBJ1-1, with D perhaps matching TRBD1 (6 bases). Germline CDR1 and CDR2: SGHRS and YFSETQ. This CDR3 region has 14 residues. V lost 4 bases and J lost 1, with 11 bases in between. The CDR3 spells CASSMQTGNTEAFF. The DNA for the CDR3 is TGCGCCAGCAGCATGCAGACAGGGAACACTGAAGCTTTCTTT.

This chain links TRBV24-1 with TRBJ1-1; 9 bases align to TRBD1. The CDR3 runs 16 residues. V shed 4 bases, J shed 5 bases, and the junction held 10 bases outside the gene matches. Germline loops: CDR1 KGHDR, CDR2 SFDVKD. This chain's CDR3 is CATSEYRDRAGTEAFF. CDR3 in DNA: TGTGCCACCAGTGAGTACCGGGACAGGGCTGGGACTGAAGCTTTCTTT.

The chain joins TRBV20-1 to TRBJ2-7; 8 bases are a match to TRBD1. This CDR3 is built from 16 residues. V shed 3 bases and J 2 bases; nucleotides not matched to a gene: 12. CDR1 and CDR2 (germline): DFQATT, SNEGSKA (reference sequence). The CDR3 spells CSASNPGQGRTYEQYF. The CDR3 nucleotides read TGCAGTGCTAGTAACCCCGGACAGGGAAGGACCTACGAGCAGTACTTC.

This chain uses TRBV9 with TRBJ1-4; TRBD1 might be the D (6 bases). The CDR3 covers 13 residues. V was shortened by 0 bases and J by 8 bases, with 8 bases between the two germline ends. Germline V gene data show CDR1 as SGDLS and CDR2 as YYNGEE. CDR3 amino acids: CASSVATGEKLFF. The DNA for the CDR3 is TGTGCCAGCAGCGTAGCTACAGGGGAAAAACTGTTTTTT.

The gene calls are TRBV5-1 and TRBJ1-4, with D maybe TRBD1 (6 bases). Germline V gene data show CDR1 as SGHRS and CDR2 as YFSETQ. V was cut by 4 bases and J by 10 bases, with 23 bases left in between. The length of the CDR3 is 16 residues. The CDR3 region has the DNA TGCGCCAGCAGCGTCCTTGGACAGACGGGGGGTGGAAAACTGTTTTTT. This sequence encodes CASSVLGQTGGGKLFF.